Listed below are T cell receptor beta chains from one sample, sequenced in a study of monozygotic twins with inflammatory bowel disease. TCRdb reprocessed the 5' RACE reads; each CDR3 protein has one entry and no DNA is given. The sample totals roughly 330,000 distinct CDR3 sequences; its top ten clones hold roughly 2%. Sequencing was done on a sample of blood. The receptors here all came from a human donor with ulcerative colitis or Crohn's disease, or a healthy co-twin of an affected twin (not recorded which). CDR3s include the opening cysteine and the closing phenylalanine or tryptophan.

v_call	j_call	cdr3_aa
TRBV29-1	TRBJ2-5	CSAGPRETQYF
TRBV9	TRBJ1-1	CASTGAGSEAFF
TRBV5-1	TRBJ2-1	CASSPSPGQSYNEQFF
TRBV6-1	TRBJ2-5	CATHWTGGTETQYF
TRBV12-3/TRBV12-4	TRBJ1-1	CASSYAVAGFGTEAFF
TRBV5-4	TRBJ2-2	CASSSVKDRSPGGTGELFF
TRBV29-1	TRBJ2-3	CSVEPGVTTDTQYF
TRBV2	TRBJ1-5	CASNPDNLSNQPQHF
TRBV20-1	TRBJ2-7	CSAPDSREGGSVQYF
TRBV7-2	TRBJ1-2	CASSLTLGDGYTF
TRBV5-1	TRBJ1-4	CASSVGQGAFGEKLFF
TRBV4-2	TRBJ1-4	CASSQLLQDRGNEKLFF
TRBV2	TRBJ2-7	CAGTPPSSYEQYF
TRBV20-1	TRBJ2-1	CSATGTSDRRSYNEQFF
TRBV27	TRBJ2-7	CASSLSQGGYEQYF
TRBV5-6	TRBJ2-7	CASSKPDLVGLYEQYF
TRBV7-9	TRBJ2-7	CASSSKPGQGPYEQYF
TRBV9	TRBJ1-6	CASTRDSNSPLHF
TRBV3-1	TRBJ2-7	CASSRVTGAEQYF
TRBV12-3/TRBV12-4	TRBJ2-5	CASTPSGSGITQYF
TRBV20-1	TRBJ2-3	CSARLSRRGTDTQYF
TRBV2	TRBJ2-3	CASSEGGTNTDTQYF
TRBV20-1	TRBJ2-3	CSATPGGPDTQYF
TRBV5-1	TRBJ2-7	CASSLEWGGAYEQYF
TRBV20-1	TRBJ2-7	CSARGREFAEQYF
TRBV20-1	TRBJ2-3	CSETDGQTDTQYF
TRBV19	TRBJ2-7	CASSRKISGTESYEQYF
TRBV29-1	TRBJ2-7	CSVDLNGNSYEQYF
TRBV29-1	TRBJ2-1	CSVGLTGNEQFF
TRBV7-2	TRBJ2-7	CASNQPTLRLDEQYF
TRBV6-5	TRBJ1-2	CASSYSKLYGYTF
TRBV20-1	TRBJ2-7	CSAPGTSVYEQYF
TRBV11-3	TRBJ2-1	CASSTRDKGSYNEQFF
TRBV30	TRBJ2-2	CAWRPTTSGPNTGELFF
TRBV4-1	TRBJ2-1	CASSQGRRVRSSYNEQFF
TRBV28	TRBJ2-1	CASSSTGGIAYNEQFF
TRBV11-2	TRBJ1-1	CASSDSQQGLNTEAFF